The clone carrying this T cell receptor beta chain has just a few counts. This entry belongs to a study of T cells after yellow fever vaccination. TCRdb re-analysed the 5' RACE reads in MiXCR, keeping a single row per CDR3 protein. The data hold around 310,000 distinct CDR3 sequences, with approximately 4.3% observed a single time. The germline CDR1 and CDR2 sequences are SGHRS and YFSETQ. The V and J ends lost 5 bases and 3 bases, in that order; junction bases with no gene match: 7. There are 15 residues in the CDR3. The chain is built from TRBV5-1 and TRBJ2-1, with 8 bases that match TRBD1. The TCR sequence derives from a man aged 18 to 35 who received the YFV17D yellow fever vaccine. Source: PBMCs, taken 15 days after the yellow fever booster vaccination. The CDR3 coding sequence is TGCGCCAGCAGTAAAAAGACAGGGGACTACAATGAGCAGTTCTTC. Translated: CASSKKTGDYNEQFF.